Below, 3 T cell receptor beta chains from the same sample are listed, as sequenced in a study of early T cells in non-severe SARS-CoV-2 infection. TCRdb redid the calling of the 5' RACE reads with MiXCR, one entry per CDR3 protein. Of roughly 24,000 distinct CDR3 sequences in the sample, roughly 4.7% were seen once. Sequenced: whole blood. These receptors originate from an adult who was a healthcare worker with PCR-confirmed SARS-CoV-2 infection or an uninfected control (not recorded which).

The chain joins TRBV12-3 or TRBV12-4 to TRBJ1-6, with 7 bases fitting TRBD1. The CDR3 extends over 13 amino acids. V lost 4 bases, J lost 8 bases, and 2 bases stayed unmatched. CDR3 DNA: TGTGCCAGCAGTTCACAGGGGTATTCACCCCTCCACTTT. Translating gives CASSSQGYSPLHF.

The sample holds many counts of this clonotype. The chain recombines TRBV7-6 with TRBJ2-5, with D possibly being TRBD1 (6 bases). CDR3 length: 14 residues. The ends were cut back, 3 bases at V and 1 base at J, with 9 bases in the middle. The germline gives CDR1 SGHVS, CDR2 FNYEAQ. The CDR3 coding sequence is TGTGCCAGCAGCTTTAGGACAGCCCAAGAGACCCAGTACTTC. This sequence encodes CASSFRTAQETQYF.

In this sample, this clonotype turned up many times. This chain connects TRBV24-1 to TRBJ2-6, with D possibly being TRBD1 (6 bases). The CDR3 totals 18 residues. Trimming removed 3 bases from V and 4 bases from J, with 18 bases in between. CDR1 and CDR2 (germline): KGHDR, SFDVKD. In nucleotides, the CDR3 is TGTGCCACCAGTGATCGGACCCTGCAGGGGACCGGGGCCAACGTCCTGACTTTC. Its protein is CATSDRTLQGTGANVLTF.